This TCR beta chain was captured in a study of cytomegalovirus exposure and HLA in healthy donors. Measured with immunoSEQ multiplex PCR; TCRdb has only the in-frame clones, and not every one. The profile covers 150,000 to 200,000 clones, with about 80% appearing a single time and about 7% taken by the ten largest. Points from the study as a whole: According to a later analysis, TCR clusters from the first cohort tended to co-occur in the roughly 110 validation repertoires. Cytomegalovirus status was reportedly diagnosed by the classifier with high specificity and sensitivity.

A remark on this clone: Its target is not known.

Germline V gene sequence: CDR1 LNHDA, CDR2 SQIVND (reference sequence). The CDR3 is 15 residues long. V was cut by 3 bases and J by 5 bases, with 16 bases left in between. Material: PBMCs. The receptor was derived from a young man in good health and CMV-seropositive. The chain carries TRBV19 and TRBJ1-2, with a weak D call TRBD1 (5 bases). The CDR3 sequence is CASSIDAQGVYGYTF. The CDR3 region has the DNA TGTGCCAGTAGTATCGACGCACAAGGGGTTTATGGCTACACCTTC.